This T cell receptor (beta chain) was captured in a study of STAT3 mutations in large granular lymphocyte leukemia (dated by TCRdb to between 2018 and 2020). In the study overall: Roughly half of the T-LGLL patients who were sequenced longitudinally carried canonical activating STAT3 mutations. One or more immunosuppressive therapy regimens were given to more than half of T-LGLL patients, and hematologic response was seen in about 40% of the treated patients. Serial deep sequencing of TCRbeta CDR3 and STAT3 was performed in patients with T-cell large granular lymphocyte leukemia to reconstruct clonal hierarchy and dynamics. From an initial cohort of 207 LGL patients, roughly 20 representative T-LGLL cases were chosen for longitudinal sequencing of TCRbeta and STAT3. As controls within the study, a couple of patients with natural killer LGL leukemia were also sequenced longitudinally. Each patient was sequenced at an average of approximately 4 time points, ranging from 2 to 8 samplings. Results and caveats for the whole study, not just this receptor: Because no samples were available when a clone first appeared, clonal expansion had to be inferred from samplings taken at other points. Linking therapy response to changes in TCR clonal burden was complicated by variable intervals between samplings and by differing treatment regimens. TCR clonotype switching after therapy was observed in about 35% of the 18 patients, and all newly emerging clones were found to be STAT3 wild type. All T-LGLL patients had at least one immunodominant TCRbeta clonotype, and roughly half had multiple immunodominant subclonotypes. The burden of the dominant TCR clone was higher than the STAT3 mutant burden in several patients, which suggests that the STAT3 mutation arose secondarily inside a clone that had already expanded. Because codominant clonotypes persisted in some patients, a small but highly pathogenic clone may have been missed.

Regarding this clone: The antigen this receptor binds is unknown. No much larger clonotype is one base removed from it; base qualities were not supplied.

DNA was extracted from blood mononuclear cells, and the same DNA was used for both TCR and STAT3 sequencing. TCRbeta libraries were sequenced on an Illumina MiSeq, averaging around 41,000 productive templates per sample. Using multiplex PCR amplification, the immunoSEQ assay generated the TCRbeta CDR3 libraries. For the original study's pipeline: Repertoire diversity was calculated as previously defined, with values near 0 taken to indicate extremely monoclonal samples. TCRdb re-hosts the immuneACCESS table, in-frame sequences only. Its copies lack some clones; in the studies checked, an unresolved V gene accounts for under half of them, and the cause for the rest is not known. For V, J and clone size, that table is used; D and trimming come from the DNA. Present in this sample are some 10,000 clones, more than 70% of which were seen just once. The biggest ten clones account for around two fifths of the sample.

The germline V gene encodes CDR1 KGHSH and CDR2 LQKENI. Taken from cysteine to phenylalanine, the CDR3 has 15 residues. Here the CDR3 DNA is all that survives: 45 bases in frame from base 1. V is cut by 3 bases and J by 0 bases, and the space between the germline ends is 9 bases. The sequenced sample was peripheral blood mononuclear cells. The sequence is built from TRBV18 and TRBJ2-1, with an unclear D gene assignment. The clonotype was recovered from a man in his sixties with T-cell large granular lymphocyte leukemia. Some clones in this sample may be carry-over from other donors' samples. The age is the age at diagnosis. The nucleotide sequence reads TGTGCCAGCTCACCCCCCAACTTCTCCTACAATGAGCAGTTCTTC. It translates as CASSPPNFSYNEQFF. Full variable domain (CDR3 extended with the reference TRBV18 and TRBJ2-1 proteins): NAGVMQNPRHLVRRRGQEARLRCSPMKGHSHVYWYRQLPEEGLKFMVYLQKENIIDESGMPKERFSAEFPKEGPSILRIQQVVRGDSAAYFCASSPPNFSYNEQFFGPGTRLTVL.